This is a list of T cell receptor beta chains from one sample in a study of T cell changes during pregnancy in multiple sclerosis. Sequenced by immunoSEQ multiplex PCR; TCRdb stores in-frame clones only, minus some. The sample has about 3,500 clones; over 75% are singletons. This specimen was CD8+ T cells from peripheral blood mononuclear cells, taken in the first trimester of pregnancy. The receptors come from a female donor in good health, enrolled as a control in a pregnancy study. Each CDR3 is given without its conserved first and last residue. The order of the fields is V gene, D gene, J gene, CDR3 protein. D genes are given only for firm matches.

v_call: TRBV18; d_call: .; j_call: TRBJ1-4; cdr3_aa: ASSPTGPATKAKLF
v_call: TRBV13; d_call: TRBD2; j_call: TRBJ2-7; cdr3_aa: ASSSRTSGRPYEQY
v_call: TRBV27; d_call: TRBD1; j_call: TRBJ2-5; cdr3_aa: ASSEDRAYAQY
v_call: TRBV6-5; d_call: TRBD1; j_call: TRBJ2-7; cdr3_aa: ASSPQTGSSDEQY
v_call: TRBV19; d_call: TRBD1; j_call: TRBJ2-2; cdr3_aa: ASSIGGQGTGELF
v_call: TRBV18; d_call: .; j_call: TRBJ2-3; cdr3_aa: ASSPGSPSTDTQY
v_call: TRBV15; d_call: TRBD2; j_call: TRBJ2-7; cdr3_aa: ATSRDRLGLAGPRSSYEQY
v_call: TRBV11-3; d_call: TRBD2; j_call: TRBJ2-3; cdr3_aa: ASSSNRLAGGSTDTQY
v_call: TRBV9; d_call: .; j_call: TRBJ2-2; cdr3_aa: ASSGGHSGTGELF
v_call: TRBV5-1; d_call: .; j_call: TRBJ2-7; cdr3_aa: ASRPDSSYEQY
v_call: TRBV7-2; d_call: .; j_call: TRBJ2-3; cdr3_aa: ASSLGLGGGTNTDTQY
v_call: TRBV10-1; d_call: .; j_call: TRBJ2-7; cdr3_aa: ASSSGPEVEQY
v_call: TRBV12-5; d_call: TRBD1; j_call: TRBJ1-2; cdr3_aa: ASGPQQGLRGYT
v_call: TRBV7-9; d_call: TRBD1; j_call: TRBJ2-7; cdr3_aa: ASSAGQGPYEQY
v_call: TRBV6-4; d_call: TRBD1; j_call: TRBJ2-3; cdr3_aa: ASSAATGGDTQY
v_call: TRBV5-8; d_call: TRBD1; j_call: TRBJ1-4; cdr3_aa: ASSRDRGPNEKLF
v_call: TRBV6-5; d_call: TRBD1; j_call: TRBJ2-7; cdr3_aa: ASSYAGGSLYEQY
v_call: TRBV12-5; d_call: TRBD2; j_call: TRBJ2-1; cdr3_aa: ASGRGLAGGNEQF
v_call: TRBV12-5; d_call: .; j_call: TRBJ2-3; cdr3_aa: ASVGVEADTQY
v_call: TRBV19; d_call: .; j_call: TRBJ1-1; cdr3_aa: ARVWAFLARCTEAF
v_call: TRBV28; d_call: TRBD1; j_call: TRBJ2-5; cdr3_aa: ASSVQGEETQY
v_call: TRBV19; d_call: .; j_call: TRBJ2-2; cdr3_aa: ASSITEAYTGELF
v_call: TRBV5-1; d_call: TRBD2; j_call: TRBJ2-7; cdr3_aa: ASSLGTSDSYEQY
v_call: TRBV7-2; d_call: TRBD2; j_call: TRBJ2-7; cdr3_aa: ASSWTGLAGGQYEQY
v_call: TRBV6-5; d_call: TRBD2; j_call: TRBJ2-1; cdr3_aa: ASSYSSGRLGNEQF
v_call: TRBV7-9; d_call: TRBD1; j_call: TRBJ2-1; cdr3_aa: ASSTNRQGSLDEQF
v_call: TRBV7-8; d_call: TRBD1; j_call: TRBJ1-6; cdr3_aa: ASSGQGAGSPLH
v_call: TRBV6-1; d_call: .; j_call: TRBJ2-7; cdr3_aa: ASSEPDNYEQY
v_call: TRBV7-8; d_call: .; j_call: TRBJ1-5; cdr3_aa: ASSSTGPNQPQH
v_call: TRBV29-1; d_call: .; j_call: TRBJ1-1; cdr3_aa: SVEMSRTEAF
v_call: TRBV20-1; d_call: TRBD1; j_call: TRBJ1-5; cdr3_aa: SASTGGIQH
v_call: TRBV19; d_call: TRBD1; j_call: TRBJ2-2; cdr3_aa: ASSISSRGHTGELF
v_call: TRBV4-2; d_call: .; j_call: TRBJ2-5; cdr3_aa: ASNQGTAQETQY
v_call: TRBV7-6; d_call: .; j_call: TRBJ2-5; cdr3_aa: ASSPLQRPQETQY
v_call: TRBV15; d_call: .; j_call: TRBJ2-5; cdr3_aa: ATSRDRGTQY
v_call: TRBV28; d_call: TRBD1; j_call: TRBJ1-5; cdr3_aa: ASSLGQGKYQPQH
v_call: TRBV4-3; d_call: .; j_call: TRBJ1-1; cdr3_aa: ASSQDVEGTEAF
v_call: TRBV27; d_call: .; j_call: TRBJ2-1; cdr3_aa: ASSLSGGVYSYNEQF
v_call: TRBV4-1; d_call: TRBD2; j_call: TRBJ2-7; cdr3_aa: ASSQDQREVLYEQY
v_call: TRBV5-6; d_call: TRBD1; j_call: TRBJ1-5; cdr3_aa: ASSDVTGKGPQH
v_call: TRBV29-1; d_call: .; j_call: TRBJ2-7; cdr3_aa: SVESEYEQY
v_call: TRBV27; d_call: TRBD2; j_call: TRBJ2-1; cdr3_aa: ASSTGTSGVNEQF
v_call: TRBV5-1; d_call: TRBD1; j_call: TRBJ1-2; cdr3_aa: ASSLVLAGGYGYT
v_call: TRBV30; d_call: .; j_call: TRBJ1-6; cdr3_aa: AWSDWQEASSPLH
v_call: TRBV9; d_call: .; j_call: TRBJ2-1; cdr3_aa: ASSVVETWNEQF
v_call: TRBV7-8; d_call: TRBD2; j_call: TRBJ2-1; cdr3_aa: ASSLVRGGAYNEQF
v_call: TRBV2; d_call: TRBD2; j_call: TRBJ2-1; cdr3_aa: ASSEGVAGGNEQF
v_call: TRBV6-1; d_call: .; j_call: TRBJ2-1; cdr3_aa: ASSEETRSYEQF
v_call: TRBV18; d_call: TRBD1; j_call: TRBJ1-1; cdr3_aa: ASSFPGQGTEAF